Included here is one T cell receptor (beta chain) sequence, with context. Its specificity is not known. This sample is part of a study of long-term antiretroviral therapy in people with HIV. The study, taken as a whole, reports: Diversity increased after ART yet remained lower than in transplant donor controls.

The germline CDR1 and CDR2 sequences are MNHEY and SVGAGI. The length of the CDR3 is 15 residues. V lost 0 bases and J 3 bases, leaving 10 bases between the germline ends. At survey level, the immunoSEQ assay was run in its v3.0 version. Produced via immunoSEQ multiplex PCR; TCRdb's table is partial and in-frame only. The sample lists almost 35,000 clones, 94% seen once, with roughly 3.5% in the top ten. The TCR comes from a woman between 45 and 65 years old with HIV. The sample in question was unsorted PBMCs, obtained approximately 5 years after starting antiretroviral therapy. V gene TRBV6-5 combines with J gene TRBJ2-3; D call uncertain. CDR3 region: CASSYSFARTDTQYF. CDR3 nucleotide sequence: TGTGCCAGCAGTTACTCATTTGCCAGGACAGATACGCAGTATTTT.